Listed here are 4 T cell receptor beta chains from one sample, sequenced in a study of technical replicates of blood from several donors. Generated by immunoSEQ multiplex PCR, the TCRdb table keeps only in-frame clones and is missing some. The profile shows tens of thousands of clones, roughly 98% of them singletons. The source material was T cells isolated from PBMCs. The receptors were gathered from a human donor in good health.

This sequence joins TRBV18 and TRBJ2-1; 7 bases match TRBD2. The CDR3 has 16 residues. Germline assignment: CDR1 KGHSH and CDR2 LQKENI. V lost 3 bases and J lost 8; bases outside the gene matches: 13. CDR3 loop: CASSPGGSKPNHEQFF. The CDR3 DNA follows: TGTGCCAGCTCACCCGGCGGGAGTAAACCCAATCATGAGCAGTTCTTC. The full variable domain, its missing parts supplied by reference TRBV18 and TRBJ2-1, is NAGVMQNPRHLVRRRGQEARLRCSPMKGHSHVYWYRQLPEEGLKFMVYLQKENIIDESGMPKERFSAEFPKEGPSILRIQQVVRGDSAAYFCASSPGGSKPNHEQFFGPGTRLTVL.

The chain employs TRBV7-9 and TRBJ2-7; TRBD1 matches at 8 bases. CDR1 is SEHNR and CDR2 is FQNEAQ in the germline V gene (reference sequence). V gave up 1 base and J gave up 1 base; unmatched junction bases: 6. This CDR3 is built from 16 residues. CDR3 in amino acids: CASSLEPDRVSYEQYF. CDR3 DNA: TGTGCCAGCAGCTTAGAACCGGACAGGGTATCCTACGAGCAGTACTTC.

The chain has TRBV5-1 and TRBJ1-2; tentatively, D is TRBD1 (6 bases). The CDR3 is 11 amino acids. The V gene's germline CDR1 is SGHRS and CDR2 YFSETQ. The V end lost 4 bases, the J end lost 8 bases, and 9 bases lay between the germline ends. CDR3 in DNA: TGCGCCAGCAGCGGACAGAAGGGCTACACCTTC. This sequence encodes CASSGQKGYTF.

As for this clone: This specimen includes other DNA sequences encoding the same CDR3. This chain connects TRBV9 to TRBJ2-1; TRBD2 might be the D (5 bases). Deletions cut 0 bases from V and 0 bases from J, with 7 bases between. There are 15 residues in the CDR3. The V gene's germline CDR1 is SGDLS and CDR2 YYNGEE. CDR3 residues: CASSVVGSSYNEQFF. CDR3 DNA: TGTGCCAGCAGCGTAGTTGGGAGCTCCTACAATGAGCAGTTCTTC.